Given below is one T cell receptor (beta chain) in context. Investigators made cDNA in eight separate reactions per sample. After re-calling the 5' RACE reads, TCRdb lists one entry per CDR3 protein, DNA absent. This sample contains approximately 160,000 distinct CDR3 sequences. Staff drew an approximately 2.6 ml blood sample from each donor. The CDR3 extends over 14 amino acids. This entry is derived from a study of monozygotic twins with inflammatory bowel disease. The V gene is TRBV12-3 or TRBV12-4, the J gene TRBJ2-3. This TCR was sampled from a human donor with ulcerative colitis or Crohn's disease, or a healthy co-twin of an affected twin (not recorded which). Sequencing was carried out using blood. CDR3 sequence reads: CAVTPTTDTDTQYF.